This entry features one TCR beta chain sequence. Antigen: not known. The sample comes from a study of cytomegalovirus exposure and HLA in healthy donors. General study results and limits: V- and J-gene trimming in TCR beta was tied to a missense DCLRE1C variant by an analysis performed later. A few chains linked to CMV were shown in vitro to be specific for CMV antigens.

Although they were nominally healthy when sampled, donors likely had unrecorded immune exposures. PCR amplification relied on 60 Vbeta primers (plus 13 Jbeta primers). Profiled with immunoSEQ multiplex PCR; TCRdb holds only in-frame clones, not every one. Of 100,000 to 120,000 clones listed, around 72% are singletons. Sequencing used PBMCs. The TCR sequence derives from a man aged 30-40 years in good health and CMV-seronegative.

This chain's CDR3 is CASSLAADYEQYF. The DNA for the CDR3 is TGTGCCAGCAGTTTAGCGGCGGACTACGAGCAGTACTTC. The J gene is TRBJ2-7, the V gene TRBV27; D remains ambiguous. Germline V gene lookup returns CDR1 MNHEY and CDR2 SMNVEV (reference sequence). V was clipped by 2 bases and J by 3 bases, with 8 bases between them. The CDR3 runs to 13 residues.